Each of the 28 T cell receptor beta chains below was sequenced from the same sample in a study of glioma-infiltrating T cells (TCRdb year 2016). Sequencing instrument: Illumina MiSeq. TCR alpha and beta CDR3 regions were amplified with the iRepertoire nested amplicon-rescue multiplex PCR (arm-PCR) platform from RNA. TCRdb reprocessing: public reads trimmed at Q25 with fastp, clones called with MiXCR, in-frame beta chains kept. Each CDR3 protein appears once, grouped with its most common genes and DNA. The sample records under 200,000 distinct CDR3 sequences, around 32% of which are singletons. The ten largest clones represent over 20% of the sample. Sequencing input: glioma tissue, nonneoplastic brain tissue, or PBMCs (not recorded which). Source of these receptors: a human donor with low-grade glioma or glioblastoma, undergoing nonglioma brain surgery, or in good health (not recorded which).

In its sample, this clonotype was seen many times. The CDR3 DNA sequence: TGTGCCAGCAGAGCAGACCAGGGGAACTATGGCTACACCTTC. It specifies CASRADQGNYGYTF. The V gene is TRBV6-1, the J gene TRBJ1-2, with D possibly TRBD1 on 6 matching bases. V was clipped by 6 bases and J by 2 bases, with 13 bases between them. The CDR3 has 14 amino acids. Germline V lookup: CDR1 MNHNS, CDR2 SASEGT.

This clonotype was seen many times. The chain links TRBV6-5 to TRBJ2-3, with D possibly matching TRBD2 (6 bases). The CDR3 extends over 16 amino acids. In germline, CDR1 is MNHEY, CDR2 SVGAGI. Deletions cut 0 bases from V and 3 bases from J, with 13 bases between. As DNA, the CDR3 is TGTGCCAGCAGTTACTCGATACTAGCTACGACAGATACGCAGTATTTT. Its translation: CASSYSILATTDTQYF.

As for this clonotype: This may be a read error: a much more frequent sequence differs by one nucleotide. CDR3 nucleotide sequence: TGCGCCAGCAGCCAGGGGCAGGTCGTAGAAACTGAAGCTTTCTTT. Its translation: CASSQGQVVETEAFF. This chain connects TRBV4-1 to TRBJ1-1, with D perhaps matching TRBD1 (5 bases). The CDR3 spans 15 residues. The V and J ends lost 3 bases and 5 bases respectively, with 16 bases between them. The germline gives CDR1 MGHRA, CDR2 YSYEKL.

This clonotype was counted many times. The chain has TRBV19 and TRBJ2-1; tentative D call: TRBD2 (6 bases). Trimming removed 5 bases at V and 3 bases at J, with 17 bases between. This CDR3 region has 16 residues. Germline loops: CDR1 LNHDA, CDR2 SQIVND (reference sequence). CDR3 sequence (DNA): TGTGCCAGTAGTGCCAACATGGACTATAACTACAATGAGCAGTTCTTC. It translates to CASSANMDYNYNEQFF.

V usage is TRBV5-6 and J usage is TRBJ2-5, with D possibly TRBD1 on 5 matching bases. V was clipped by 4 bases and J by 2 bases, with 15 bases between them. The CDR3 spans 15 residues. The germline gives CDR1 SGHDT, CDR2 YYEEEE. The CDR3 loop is CASSHPTAIQETQYF. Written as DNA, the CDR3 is TGTGCCAGCAGCCATCCGACAGCGATACAAGAGACCCAGTACTTC. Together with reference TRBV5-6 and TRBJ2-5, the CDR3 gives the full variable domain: DAGVTQSPTHLIKTRGQQVTLRCSPKSGHDTVSWYQQALGQGPQFIFQYYEEEERQRGNFPDRFSGHQFPNYSSELNVNALLLGDSALYLCASSHPTAIQETQYFGPGTRLLVL.

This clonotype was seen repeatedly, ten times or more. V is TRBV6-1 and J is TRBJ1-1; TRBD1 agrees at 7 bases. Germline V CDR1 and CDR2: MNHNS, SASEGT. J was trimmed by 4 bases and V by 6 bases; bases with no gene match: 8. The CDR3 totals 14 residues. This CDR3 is CASSKTGVGTEAFF. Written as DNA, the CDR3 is TGTGCCAGCAGCAAAACAGGGGTTGGCACTGAAGCTTTCTTT.

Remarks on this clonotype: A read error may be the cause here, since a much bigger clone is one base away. The CDR3 DNA reads as TGTGCCACTTCAGGACAGGGGAGCAATCAGCCCCGGCATTTT. As protein: CATSGQGSNQPRHF. J is TRBJ1-5 and V is TRBV18; 9 bases are a match to TRBD1. This CDR3 region has 14 residues. The germline gives CDR1 KGHSH, CDR2 LQKENI. Filled out from reference TRBV18 and TRBJ1-5, the complete variable domain reads NAGVMQNPRHLVRRRGQEARLRCSPMKGHSHVYWYRQLPEEGLKFMVYLQKENIIDESGMPKERFSAEFPKEGPSILRIQQVVRGDSAAYFCATSGQGSNQPRHFGDGTRLSIL.

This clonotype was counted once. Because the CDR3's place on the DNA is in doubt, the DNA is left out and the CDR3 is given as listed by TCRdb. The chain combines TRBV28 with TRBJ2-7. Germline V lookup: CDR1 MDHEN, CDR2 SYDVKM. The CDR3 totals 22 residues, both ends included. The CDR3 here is CASSFYICSAPTAGLTLYEQYF.

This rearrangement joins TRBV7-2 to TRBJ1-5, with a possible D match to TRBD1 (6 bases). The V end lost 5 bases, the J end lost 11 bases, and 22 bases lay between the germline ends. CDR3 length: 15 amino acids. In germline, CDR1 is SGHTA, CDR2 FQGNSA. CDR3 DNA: TGTGCCAGCAGCGATCGGGGTACAGGGCAGGAGACCCAGCATTTT. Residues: CASSDRGTGQETQHF.

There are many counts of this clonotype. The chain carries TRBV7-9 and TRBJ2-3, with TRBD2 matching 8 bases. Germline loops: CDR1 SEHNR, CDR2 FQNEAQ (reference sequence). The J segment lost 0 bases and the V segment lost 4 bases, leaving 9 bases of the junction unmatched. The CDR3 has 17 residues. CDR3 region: CASSSYLAGASTDTQYF. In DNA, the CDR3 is TGTGCCAGCAGCTCGTACCTAGCGGGCGCTAGCACAGATACGCAGTATTTT.

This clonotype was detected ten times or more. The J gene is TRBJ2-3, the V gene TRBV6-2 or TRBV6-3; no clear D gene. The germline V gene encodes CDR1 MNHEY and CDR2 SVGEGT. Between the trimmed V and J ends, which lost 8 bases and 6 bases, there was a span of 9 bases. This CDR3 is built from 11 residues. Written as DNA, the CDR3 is TGTGCCAGCCCTCCGAGGGATACGCAGTATTTT. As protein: CASPPRDTQYF.

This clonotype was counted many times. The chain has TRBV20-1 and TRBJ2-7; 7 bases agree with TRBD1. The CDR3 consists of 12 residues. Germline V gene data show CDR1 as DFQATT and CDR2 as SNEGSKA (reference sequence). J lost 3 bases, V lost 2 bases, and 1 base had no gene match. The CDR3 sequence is CSARTGDYEQYF. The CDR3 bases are TGCAGTGCTAGAACAGGGGACTACGAGCAGTACTTC.

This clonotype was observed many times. This CDR3 reads CASRPPAAPQETQYF. In DNA form, the CDR3 reads TGTGCCAGCAGACCTCCGGCGGCACCACAAGAGACCCAGTACTTC. The chain joins TRBV3-1 to TRBJ2-5; D call uncertain. The CDR3 runs 15 residues. The germline V gene encodes CDR1 LGHDT and CDR2 YNNKEL (reference sequence). V lost 6 bases and J lost 2, with 16 bases in between.

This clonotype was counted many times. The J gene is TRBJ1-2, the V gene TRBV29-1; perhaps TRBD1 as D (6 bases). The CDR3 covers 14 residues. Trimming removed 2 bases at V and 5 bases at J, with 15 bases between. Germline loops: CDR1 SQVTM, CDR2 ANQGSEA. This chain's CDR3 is CSVETSGQGYGYTF. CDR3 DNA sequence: TGCAGCGTTGAAACTTCGGGACAAGGGTATGGCTACACCTTC.

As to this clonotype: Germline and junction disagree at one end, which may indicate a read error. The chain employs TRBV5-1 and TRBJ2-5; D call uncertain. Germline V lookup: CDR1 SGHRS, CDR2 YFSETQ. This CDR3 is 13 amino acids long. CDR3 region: CASSLDRQEAQYF. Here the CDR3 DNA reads TGCGCCAGCAGCTTGGACAGACAAGAGGCCCAGTACTTC.

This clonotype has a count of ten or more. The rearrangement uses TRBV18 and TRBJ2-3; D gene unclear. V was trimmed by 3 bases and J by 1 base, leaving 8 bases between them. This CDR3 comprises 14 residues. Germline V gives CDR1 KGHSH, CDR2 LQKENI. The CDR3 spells CASSPTVGTDTQYF. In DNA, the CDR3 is TGTGCCAGCTCACCGACCGTCGGCACAGATACGCAGTATTTT.

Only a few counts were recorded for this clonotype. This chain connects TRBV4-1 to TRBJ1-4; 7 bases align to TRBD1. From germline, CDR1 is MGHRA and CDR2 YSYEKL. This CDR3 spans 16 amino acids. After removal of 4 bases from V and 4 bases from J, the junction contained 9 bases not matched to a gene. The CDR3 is CASSRGQGQFNEKLFF. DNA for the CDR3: TGCGCCAGCAGCCGCGGTCAGGGACAGTTTAATGAAAAACTGTTTTTT.

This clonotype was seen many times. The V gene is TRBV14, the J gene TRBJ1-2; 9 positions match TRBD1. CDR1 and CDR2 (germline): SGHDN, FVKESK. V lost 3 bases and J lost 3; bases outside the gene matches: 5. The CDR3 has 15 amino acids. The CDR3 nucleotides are TGTGCCAGCAGCCACTACAGGGGGCAGGACTATGGCTACACCTTC. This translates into CASSHYRGQDYGYTF.

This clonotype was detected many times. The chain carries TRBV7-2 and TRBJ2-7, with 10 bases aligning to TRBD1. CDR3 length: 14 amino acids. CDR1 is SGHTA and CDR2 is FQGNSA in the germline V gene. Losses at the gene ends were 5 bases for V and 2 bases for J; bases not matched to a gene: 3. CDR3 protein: CASSPDRGAYEQYF. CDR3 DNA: TGTGCCAGCAGCCCGGACAGGGGGGCCTACGAGCAGTACTTC.

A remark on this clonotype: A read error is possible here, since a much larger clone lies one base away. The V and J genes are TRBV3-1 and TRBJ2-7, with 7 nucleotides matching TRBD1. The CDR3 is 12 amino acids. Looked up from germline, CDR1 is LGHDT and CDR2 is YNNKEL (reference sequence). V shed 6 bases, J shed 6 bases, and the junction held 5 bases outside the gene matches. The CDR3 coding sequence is TGTGCCAGCAGACAGAACAGGGGCGAGCAGTACTTC. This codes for CASRQNRGEQYF.

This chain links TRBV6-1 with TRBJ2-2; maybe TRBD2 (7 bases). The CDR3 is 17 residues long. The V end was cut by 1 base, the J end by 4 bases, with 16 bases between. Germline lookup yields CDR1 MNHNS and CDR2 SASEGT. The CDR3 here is CASSEEGGGRGTGELFF. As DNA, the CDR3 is TGTGCCAGCAGTGAAGAGGGGGGAGGGCGGGGCACCGGGGAGCTGTTTTTT.

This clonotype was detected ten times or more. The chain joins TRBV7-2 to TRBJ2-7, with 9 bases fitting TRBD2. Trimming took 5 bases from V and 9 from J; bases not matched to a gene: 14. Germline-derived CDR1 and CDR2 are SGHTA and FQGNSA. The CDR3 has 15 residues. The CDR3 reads CASSQSFLAGRVQYF. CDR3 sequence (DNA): TGTGCCAGCAGCCAGTCATTCCTAGCGGGAAGGGTGCAGTACTTC.

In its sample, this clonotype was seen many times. CDR3 region: CASSLAGTVGEKLFF. In nucleotides, the CDR3 is TGTGCCAGCAGCTTAGCCGGGACAGTAGGTGAAAAACTGTTTTTT. This chain connects TRBV7-2 to TRBJ1-4, with 7 bases matching TRBD1. The CDR3 covers 15 residues. The V segment lost 0 bases and the J segment 7 bases; nucleotides outside the gene matches: 5. Germline V gene data show CDR1 as SGHTA and CDR2 as FQGNSA. The whole variable domain, filled in from reference TRBV7-2 and TRBJ1-4, reads GAGVSQSPSNKVTEKGKDVELRCDPISGHTALYWYRQSLGQGLEFLIYFQGNSAPDKSGLPSDRFSAERTGGSVSTLTIQRTQQEDSAVYLCASSLAGTVGEKLFFGSGTQLSVL.

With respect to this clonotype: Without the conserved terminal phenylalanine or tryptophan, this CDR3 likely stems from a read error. The CDR3 sequence: CASSLREIDHEQYL. CDR3 coding DNA: TGTGCCAGCAGCTTGAGGGAGATCGACCACGAGCAGTACCTC. The gene calls are TRBV5-5 and TRBJ2-7, with D maybe TRBD2 (5 bases). Trimming removed 1 base from V and 5 bases from J, with 13 bases in between. In germline, CDR1 is SGHKS, CDR2 YYEKEE (reference sequence). The CDR3 consists of 14 residues.

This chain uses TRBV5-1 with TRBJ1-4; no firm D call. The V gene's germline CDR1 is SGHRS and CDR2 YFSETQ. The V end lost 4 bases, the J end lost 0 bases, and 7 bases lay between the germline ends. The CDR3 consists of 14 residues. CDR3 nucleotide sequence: TGCGCCAGCAGCAAGGGATCAACTAATGAAAAACTGTTTTTT. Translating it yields CASSKGSTNEKLFF. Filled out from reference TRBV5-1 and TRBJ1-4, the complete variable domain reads KAGVTQTPRYLIKTRGQQVTLSCSPISGHRSVSWYQQTPGQGLQFLFEYFSETQRNKGNFPGRFSGRQFSNSRSEMNVSTLELGDSALYLCASSKGSTNEKLFFGSGTQLSVL.

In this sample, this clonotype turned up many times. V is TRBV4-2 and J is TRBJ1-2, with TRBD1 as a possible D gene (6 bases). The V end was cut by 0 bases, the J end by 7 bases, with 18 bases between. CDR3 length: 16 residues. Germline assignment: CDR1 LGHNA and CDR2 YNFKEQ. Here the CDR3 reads CASSQDERQALSGYTF. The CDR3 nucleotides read TGTGCCAGCAGCCAAGATGAAAGACAGGCCCTCTCTGGCTACACCTTC.

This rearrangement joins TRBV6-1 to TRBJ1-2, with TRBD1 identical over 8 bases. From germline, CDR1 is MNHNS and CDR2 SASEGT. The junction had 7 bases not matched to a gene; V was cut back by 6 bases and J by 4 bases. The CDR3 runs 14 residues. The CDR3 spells CASRPTGDPYGYTF. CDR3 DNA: TGTGCCAGCAGACCGACAGGGGACCCCTATGGCTACACCTTC.

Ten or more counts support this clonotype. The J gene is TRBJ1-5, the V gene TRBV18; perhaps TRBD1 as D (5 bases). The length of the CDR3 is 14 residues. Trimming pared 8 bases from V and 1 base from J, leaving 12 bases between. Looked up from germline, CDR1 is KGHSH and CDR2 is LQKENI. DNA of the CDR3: TGTGCCAGCAGCCCCGACAGAAGCAATCAGCCCCAGCATTTT. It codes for CASSPDRSNQPQHF.